This note documents a single T cell receptor beta chain sequence. Its specificity is unknown. The data originate from a study of T cells in narcolepsy. Study information: Donors had narcolepsy type 1 or type 2, or were healthy controls. Study results and caveats: No autoreactive T cell clone sequences appeared in some memory CD4+ repertoires. Healthy controls reportedly lacked the autoreactive clonotypes serially found in patients' blood. Same-patient CSF and blood CD4+ T cell clonotypes included HCRT-specific and TRIB2-specific autoreactive ones.

Germline values: CDR1 MNHEY, CDR2 SVGAGI. The CDR3 totals 13 residues. Trimming shortened V by 4 bases and J by 1 base, and 7 bases separated the two germline ends. Using immunoSEQ multiplex PCR, the repertoire was profiled, and TCRdb retains in-frame clones only, with some absent. The sample lists around 30,000 clones; around 80% were seen once. This sequence was found in a human donor with narcolepsy. Specimen: CD45RA- memory CD4+ T cells from PBMCs. The rearrangement joins TRBV6-5 to TRBJ1-2, with D unclear. CDR3 sequence reads: CASSFDGNYGYTF. The CDR3 DNA reads as TGTGCCAGCAGTTTCGACGGTAACTATGGCTACACCTTC.